This TCR beta chain was sequenced for a study of cytomegalovirus exposure and HLA in healthy donors. Findings and limits, study-wide: In a later analysis, productive TCRs from donors in an Asian-associated ancestry cluster reportedly carried fewer N-insertions than the cohort mean.

About this clone: No antigen is known for it.

Germline CDR1 and CDR2: MNHEY and SVGAGI. Between the trimmed V and J ends, which lost 0 bases and 0 bases, there was a span of 6 bases. CDR3 length: 14 residues. Healthy bone marrow donors supplied every sample. 60 Vbeta and 13 Jbeta primers were used in PCR. As handled by the study authors: It was a later analysis that counted roughly 80 million unique TCR beta chains, of which some 12 million were shared. TCRdb's table, derived via immunoSEQ multiplex PCR, lists solely in-frame clones and lacks some. D and trimming were read from the DNA, whereas the V and J calls and clone size are those reported in that table. The profile covers 90,000 or so clones, with approximately 71% appearing a single time and around 16% taken by the ten largest.

The chain recombines TRBV6-5 with TRBJ2-7; D possibly corresponds to TRBD2 (6 bases). This receptor was identified in a young woman in good health and CMV-seropositive. Material: PBMCs. CDR3 in amino acids: CASSYSTSSYEQYF. The CDR3 nucleotides read TGTGCCAGCAGTTACTCGACTAGCTCCTACGAGCAGTACTTC.